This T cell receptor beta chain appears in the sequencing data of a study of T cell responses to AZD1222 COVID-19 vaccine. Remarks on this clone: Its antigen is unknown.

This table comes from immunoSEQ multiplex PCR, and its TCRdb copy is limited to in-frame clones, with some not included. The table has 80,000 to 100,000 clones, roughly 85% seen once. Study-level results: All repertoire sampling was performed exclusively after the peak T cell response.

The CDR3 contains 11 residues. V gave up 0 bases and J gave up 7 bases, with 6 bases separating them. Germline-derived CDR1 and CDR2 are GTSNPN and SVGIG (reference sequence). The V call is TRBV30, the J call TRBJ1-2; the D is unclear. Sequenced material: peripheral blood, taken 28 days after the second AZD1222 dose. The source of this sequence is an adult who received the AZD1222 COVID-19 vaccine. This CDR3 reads CAWSVGSGYTF. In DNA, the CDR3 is TGTGCCTGGAGTGTTGGCAGTGGCTACACCTTC.